These T cell receptor beta chains were read from a single sample in a study of spatial heterogeneity in lung cancer. TCRdb fed the 5' RACE reads into MiXCR, producing one record per CDR3 protein. The data contain thousands of distinct CDR3 sequences, around 5.9% of them singletons. Sequenced material: PBMCs, taken at surgery. Receptors originate from a male donor with early-stage non-small cell lung cancer. The CDR3 runs from the conserved cysteine through the conserved F or W. D genes are given only for firm matches. Size is omitted from some rows. Given values are once, few, many or a class for expanded clones.

d_gene: TRBD1; abundance: many; v_gene: TRBV6-2/TRBV6-3; j_gene: TRBJ2-1; CDR3nt: TGTGCCAGCATTGCAGGGGGCTCCTACAATGAGCAGTTCTTC; CDR3aa: CASIAGGSYNEQFF
d_gene: -; abundance: many; v_gene: TRBV20-1; j_gene: TRBJ1-6; CDR3nt: TGCAGTGCTAGAGAGCCCTGGGGGGATTCACCCCTCCACTTT; CDR3aa: CSAREPWGDSPLHF
d_gene: -; abundance: few; v_gene: TRBV5-4; j_gene: TRBJ2-7; CDR3nt: TGTGCCAGCAGTTGGGGGACGGCAGAAGGACTGCAGTACTTC; CDR3aa: CASSWGTAEGLQYF
d_gene: -; abundance: many; v_gene: TRBV10-3; j_gene: TRBJ2-1; CDR3nt: TGTGCCATCAGTGTCCGGGACTCCATGGATGAGCAGTTCTTC; CDR3aa: CAISVRDSMDEQFF
d_gene: -; abundance: many; v_gene: TRBV7-9; j_gene: TRBJ1-2; CDR3nt: TGTGCCAGCAGCGCCCGCCACAGGACGAATGGCTACACCTTC; CDR3aa: CASSARHRTNGYTF
d_gene: -; abundance: -; v_gene: TRBV7-2; j_gene: TRBJ2-7; CDR3nt: TGTGCCAGCAGCTTAAGTTATGGTGGACGGAACGGCTACGAGCAGTACTTC; CDR3aa: CASSLSYGGRNGYEQYF
d_gene: -; abundance: many; v_gene: TRBV13; j_gene: TRBJ2-7; CDR3nt: TGTGCCAGCAGCTTAGAGCCCGGGAAGTACGAGCAGTACTTC; CDR3aa: CASSLEPGKYEQYF
d_gene: -; abundance: once; v_gene: TRBV29-1; j_gene: TRBJ1-4; CDR3nt: TGCAGCGTTTCGGACGGAATAACAACTAATGAAAAACTGTTTTTT; CDR3aa: CSVSDGITTNEKLFF
d_gene: TRBD2; abundance: many; v_gene: TRBV23-1; j_gene: TRBJ2-1; CDR3nt: TGCGCCAGCAGTCAATCGTGGGTAGCGGGAGATGGTCTCAATGAGCAGTTCTTC; CDR3aa: CASSQSWVAGDGLNEQFF
d_gene: -; abundance: medium-sized; v_gene: TRBV19; j_gene: TRBJ1-5; CDR3nt: TGTGCCAGTAAAACCAGCTATAGCAATCAGCCCCAGCATTTT; CDR3aa: CASKTSYSNQPQHF
d_gene: TRBD1; abundance: medium-sized; v_gene: TRBV27; j_gene: TRBJ2-5; CDR3nt: TGTGCCACCTTCGCACAGGGGGGCGAGACCCAGTACTTC; CDR3aa: CATFAQGGETQYF
d_gene: TRBD1; abundance: many; v_gene: TRBV19; j_gene: TRBJ2-7; CDR3nt: TGTGCCAGTAGGACCGGGACAGCTGAATCCTACGAGCAGTACTTC; CDR3aa: CASRTGTAESYEQYF
d_gene: TRBD1; abundance: many; v_gene: TRBV5-1; j_gene: TRBJ2-2; CDR3nt: TGCGCCAGCAGCTTGGGACAGGGCCGGGAGCTGTTTTTT; CDR3aa: CASSLGQGRELFF
d_gene: TRBD2; abundance: many; v_gene: TRBV14; j_gene: TRBJ2-3; CDR3nt: TGTGCCAGCAGCCAAGGTCCGGCGGGAGGCACAGATACGCAGTATTTT; CDR3aa: CASSQGPAGGTDTQYF
d_gene: -; abundance: many; v_gene: TRBV7-6; j_gene: TRBJ2-7; CDR3nt: TGTGCCAGCAGTTCTAGCTCCTACGAGCAGTACTTC; CDR3aa: CASSSSSYEQYF
d_gene: TRBD2; abundance: many; v_gene: TRBV2; j_gene: TRBJ2-1; CDR3nt: TGTGCCAGCAGTGAATTTCCGCTAGCGGGGGACAATGAGCAGTTCTTC; CDR3aa: CASSEFPLAGDNEQFF
d_gene: -; abundance: many; v_gene: TRBV3-1; j_gene: TRBJ2-7; CDR3nt: TGTGCCAGCAGCCAAAGGAGTCAGGGAGTGAGCGAGCAGTACTTC; CDR3aa: CASSQRSQGVSEQYF
d_gene: -; abundance: many; v_gene: TRBV10-2; j_gene: TRBJ1-5; CDR3nt: TGCGCCAGCACTGAGGACAGTGGGGGGAGCAGGCCCCAGCATTTT; CDR3aa: CASTEDSGGSRPQHF
d_gene: -; abundance: many; v_gene: TRBV27; j_gene: TRBJ1-1; CDR3nt: TGTGCCAGCACCCTAAGGGGCGGAGGGTCGAACACTGAAGCTTTCTTT; CDR3aa: CASTLRGGGSNTEAFF
d_gene: -; abundance: large; v_gene: TRBV7-6; j_gene: TRBJ2-1; CDR3nt: TGTGCCAGCAGCCCCGGGACTTACAATGAGCAGTTCTTC; CDR3aa: CASSPGTYNEQFF
d_gene: TRBD2; abundance: large; v_gene: TRBV6-2/TRBV6-3; j_gene: TRBJ2-7; CDR3nt: TGTGCCAGCTTACCTAAAGGACTAGCGGCTTGGATATTAGTCTACGAGCAGTACTTC; CDR3aa: CASLPKGLAAWILVYEQYF
d_gene: -; abundance: many; v_gene: TRBV19; j_gene: TRBJ2-4; CDR3nt: TGTGCCAGTAGTGTCGGCGGTAGTGGAAACATTCAGTACTTC; CDR3aa: CASSVGGSGNIQYF
d_gene: TRBD1; abundance: many; v_gene: TRBV10-3; j_gene: TRBJ1-1; CDR3nt: TGTGCCATCAGAGGACAGGAGAGCACTGAAGCTTTCTTT; CDR3aa: CAIRGQESTEAFF
d_gene: -; abundance: many; v_gene: TRBV25-1; j_gene: TRBJ2-1; CDR3nt: TGTGCCAGCAGTGAACTTCCCCCCCGGAATGAGCAGTTCTTC; CDR3aa: CASSELPPRNEQFF
d_gene: -; abundance: many; v_gene: TRBV12-3/TRBV12-4; j_gene: TRBJ2-6; CDR3nt: TGTGCCAGCAGCCCGGGACCCCCTGGGGCCAACGTCCTGACTTTC; CDR3aa: CASSPGPPGANVLTF
d_gene: -; abundance: many; v_gene: TRBV2; j_gene: TRBJ1-1; CDR3nt: TGTGCCAGCAGGGAGGGGCGAGGAACTGAAGCTTTCTTT; CDR3aa: CASREGRGTEAFF
d_gene: -; abundance: many; v_gene: TRBV20-1; j_gene: TRBJ2-3; CDR3nt: TGCAGTGCTATAGCTGGAGGGAGTGGTTCAGATACGCAGTATTTT; CDR3aa: CSAIAGGSGSDTQYF
d_gene: -; abundance: many; v_gene: TRBV10-3; j_gene: TRBJ1-1; CDR3nt: TGTGCCATCAGTGATCATAGGAACACTGAAGCTTTCTTT; CDR3aa: CAISDHRNTEAFF
d_gene: TRBD2; abundance: many; v_gene: TRBV19; j_gene: TRBJ2-3; CDR3nt: TGTGCCAGTAGTATTGCGGGAGATCGCGCAGATACGCAGTATTTT; CDR3aa: CASSIAGDRADTQYF
d_gene: -; abundance: many; v_gene: TRBV5-1; j_gene: TRBJ1-5; CDR3nt: TGCGCCAGCAGCGCGGGTCCGAATCAGCCCCAGCATTTT; CDR3aa: CASSAGPNQPQHF
d_gene: -; abundance: many; v_gene: TRBV27; j_gene: TRBJ2-7; CDR3nt: TGTGCCTCCGGGGGCAACTACGAGCAGTACTTC; CDR3aa: CASGGNYEQYF
d_gene: TRBD1; abundance: -; v_gene: TRBV6-1; j_gene: TRBJ2-5; CDR3nt: TGTGCCAGCAGTGAAGCGCCAGGGGGTAAGACCCAGTACTTC; CDR3aa: CASSEAPGGKTQYF